This TCR beta chain stems from a study of Ad26.COV2.S vaccination and SARS-CoV-2 variants (dated by TCRdb to about 2021). Context from the whole study: Vaccine-arm donors came from COV1001, a multicentre, randomized, double-blind, placebo-controlled phase I-IIa trial of Ad26.COV2.S in healthy adults. Ad26.COV2.S was given intramuscularly at 5x10^10 or 1x10^11 viral particles, as a single shot or as two shots 56 days apart. Sequencing of the TCRbeta repertoire served to evaluate the specificity and breadth of SARS-CoV-2-reactive T cell receptors following Ad26.COV2.S vaccination. Investigators remained blinded to trial group allocation during experiments and outcome assessment. The TCR-sequenced set comprised about 30 samples: some 19 Ad26.COV2.S vaccine recipients, 5 placebo recipients and 8 SARS-CoV-2 convalescent individuals. Participants in the trial were split at random into five groups of five each, receiving low-dose or high-dose Ad26.COV2.S once or twice, or else placebo on both occasions.

As for this clone: Its antigen remains unidentified. Nothing much larger sits one base from this clone, and base qualities are not available.

For this chain, trimming is 6 bases at the V end and 5 bases at the J end, and the number of junction bases without a gene match is 8. There are 14 amino acids in the CDR3, from cysteine to phenylalanine inclusive. The CDR3 DNA has 42 bases and is translated from base 1. CDR1 and CDR2 (MDHEN, SYDVKM) derive from the germline V gene. The paper as a whole reports these results and caveats: It was noted by the authors that total T cell responses may have been underestimated by the TCR breadth and depth analyses. After vaccination, spike-specific CD8+ and CD4+ T cell responses were reported to show substantial breadth. The study was not powered to compare responses between vaccine doses or regimens. Ad26.COV2.S recipients had higher spike-specific TCR breadth than placebo recipients (P = 0.0014). Comparable non-spike TCR breadth was observed between vaccine and placebo recipients, consistent with only spike being contained in the vaccine.

TCRbeta CDR3 regions were sequenced with the immunoSEQ Assay. After extraction, genomic DNA underwent amplification by bias-controlled multiplex PCR, followed by high-throughput sequencing. Per the authors' processing: Collapsing and filtering of sequences were performed to quantify the absolute abundance of each unique TCRbeta CDR3 region. Usable DNA was measured by amplifying reference genes present in all nucleated cells, and TCRbeta template counts were normalized to that usable DNA to estimate T cell fraction. Repertoire TCRs were annotated as SARS-CoV-2-specific by exact matching of V gene, CDR3 amino acid sequence and J gene to a known reactive TCR set. MIRA supplied the reference SARS-CoV-2 TCR set, which was filtered for enrichment in COVID-19-positive ImmuneCODE repertoires so that public or cross-reactive TCRs were removed. Drawing on the MIRA antigens, annotated TCRs were analysed further at the level of specific ORF or position within ORF. Depth was the summed frequency of annotated unique rearrangements, while breadth was defined as annotated unique rearrangements over total unique productive rearrangements. Two-sided Wilcoxon rank-sum tests were used to compare TCR breadth between groups. TCRdb mirrors the immuneACCESS table, restricted to in-frame sequences. Some clones are absent from its copies; in checked studies, under half trace to an unresolved V gene, and the reason for the others is unknown. That table furnishes V, J and clone size, whereas the DNA furnished D and trimming. The sample table shows about 350,000 clones, and about nine tenths are seen once. Around 5.8% of the sample rests with the top ten.

The sample's treatment or condition label, in plain terms: roughly 20 received Ad26.COV2.S at low or high dose, single or two shots; about 5 received placebo; per-sample allocation not given. For vaccine and placebo recipients, the sequenced repertoires came from samples collected on day 63 after the first injection. Between 29 July and 7 August 2020, Cohort 1b enrolled around 25 adults aged 18-55 years at one site in Boston, USA. Ad26.COV2.S consisted of a replication-incompetent adenovirus type 26 vector by which a prefusion-stabilized SARS-CoV-2 spike protein from the original Wuhan strain was expressed.

This TCR derives from a person between 18 and 60 years old who received the Ad26.COV2.S COVID-19 vaccine or a placebo. This receptor chain uses TRBV28 and TRBJ1-2; 8 of the junction bases match TRBD1. The source material was peripheral blood, sampled in a trial of Ad26.COV2.S vaccine versus placebo. This receptor carries the CDR3 CASRSSGGTYGYTF. The sequenced DNA: TGTGCCAGCAGATCGTCAGGGGGCACGTATGGCTACACCTTC.